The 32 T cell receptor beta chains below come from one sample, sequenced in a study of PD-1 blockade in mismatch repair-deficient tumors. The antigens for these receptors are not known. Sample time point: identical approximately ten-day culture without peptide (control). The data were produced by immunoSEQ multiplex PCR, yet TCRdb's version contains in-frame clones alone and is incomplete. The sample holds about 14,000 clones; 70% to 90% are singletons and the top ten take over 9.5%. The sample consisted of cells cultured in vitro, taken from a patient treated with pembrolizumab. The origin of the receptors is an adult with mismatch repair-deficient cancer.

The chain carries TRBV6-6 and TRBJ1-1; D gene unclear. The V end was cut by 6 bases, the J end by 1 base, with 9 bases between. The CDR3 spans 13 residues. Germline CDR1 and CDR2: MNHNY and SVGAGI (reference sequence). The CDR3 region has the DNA TGTGCCAGCAGCCAACAAGGGAACACTGAAGCTTTCTTT. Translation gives CASSQQGNTEAFF.

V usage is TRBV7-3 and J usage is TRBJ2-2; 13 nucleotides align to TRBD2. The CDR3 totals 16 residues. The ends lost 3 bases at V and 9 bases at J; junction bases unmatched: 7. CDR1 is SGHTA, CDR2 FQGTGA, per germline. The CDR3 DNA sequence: TGTGCCAGCAGCTTGGTGGGGACTAGCGGGATCCGGGAGCTGTTTTTT. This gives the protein CASSLVGTSGIRELFF.

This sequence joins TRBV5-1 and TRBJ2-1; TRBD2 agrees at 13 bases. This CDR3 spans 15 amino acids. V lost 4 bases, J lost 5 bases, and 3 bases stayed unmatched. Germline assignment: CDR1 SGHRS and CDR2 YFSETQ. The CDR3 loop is CASSMGLAGNNEQFF. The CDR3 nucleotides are TGCGCCAGCAGCATGGGACTAGCGGGAAACAATGAGCAGTTCTTC.

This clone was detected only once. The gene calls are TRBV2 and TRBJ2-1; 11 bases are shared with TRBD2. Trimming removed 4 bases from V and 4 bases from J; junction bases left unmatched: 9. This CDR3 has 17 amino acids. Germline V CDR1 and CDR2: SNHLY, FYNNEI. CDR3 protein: CASSVSRTSGYYNEQFF. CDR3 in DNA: TGTGCCAGCAGTGTTTCTAGGACTAGCGGGTATTACAATGAGCAGTTCTTC. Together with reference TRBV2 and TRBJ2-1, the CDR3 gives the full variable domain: EPEVTQTPSHQVTQMGQEVILRCVPISNHLYFYWYRQILGQKVEFLVSFYNNEISEKSEIFDDQFSVERPDGSNFTLKIRSTKLEDSAMYFCASSVSRTSGYYNEQFFGPGTRLTVL.

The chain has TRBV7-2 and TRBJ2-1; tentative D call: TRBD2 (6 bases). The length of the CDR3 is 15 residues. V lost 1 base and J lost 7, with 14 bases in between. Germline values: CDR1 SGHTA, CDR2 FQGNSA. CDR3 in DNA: TGTGCCAGCAGCTTAGACGGGACTTTCCCAAATGAGCAGTTCTTC. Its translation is CASSLDGTFPNEQFF.

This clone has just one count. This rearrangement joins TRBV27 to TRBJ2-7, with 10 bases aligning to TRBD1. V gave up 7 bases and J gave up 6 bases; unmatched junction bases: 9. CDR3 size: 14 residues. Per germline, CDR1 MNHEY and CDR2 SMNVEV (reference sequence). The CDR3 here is CASNGQGVRGEQYF. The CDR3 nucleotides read TGTGCCAGCAACGGACAGGGGGTACGAGGCGAGCAGTACTTC.

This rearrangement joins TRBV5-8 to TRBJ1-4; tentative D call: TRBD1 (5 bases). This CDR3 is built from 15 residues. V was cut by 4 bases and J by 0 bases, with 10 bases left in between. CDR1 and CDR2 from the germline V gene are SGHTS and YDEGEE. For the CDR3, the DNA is TGTGCCAGCAGCGACGGGGGGGCAACTAATGAAAAACTGTTTTTT. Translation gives CASSDGGATNEKLFF.

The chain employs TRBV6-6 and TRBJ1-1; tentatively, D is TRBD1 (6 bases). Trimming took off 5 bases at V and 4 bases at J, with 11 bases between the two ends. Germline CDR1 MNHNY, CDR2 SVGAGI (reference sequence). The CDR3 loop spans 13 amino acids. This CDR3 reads CASSRGQSTEAFF. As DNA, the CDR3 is TGTGCCAGCAGTCGCGGACAGAGCACTGAAGCTTTCTTT.

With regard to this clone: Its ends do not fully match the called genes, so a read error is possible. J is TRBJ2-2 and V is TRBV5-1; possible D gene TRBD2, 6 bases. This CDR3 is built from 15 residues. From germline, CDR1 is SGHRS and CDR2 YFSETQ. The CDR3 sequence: CASSSGTPLTEELFF. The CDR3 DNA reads TGCGCCAGCAGCTCCGGGACTCCCCTGACCGAGGAGCTGTTTTTT.

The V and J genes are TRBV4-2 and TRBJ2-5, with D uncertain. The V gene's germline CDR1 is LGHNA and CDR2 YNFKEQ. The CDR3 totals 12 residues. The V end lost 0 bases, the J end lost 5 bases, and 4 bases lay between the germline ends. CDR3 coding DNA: TGTGCCAGCAGCCAAGACCGGGAGACCCAGTACTTC. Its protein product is CASSQDRETQYF.

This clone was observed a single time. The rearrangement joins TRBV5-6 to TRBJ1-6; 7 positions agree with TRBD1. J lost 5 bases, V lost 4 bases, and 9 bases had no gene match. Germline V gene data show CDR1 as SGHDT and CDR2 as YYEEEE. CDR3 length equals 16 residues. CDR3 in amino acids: CASSPQGWGNNSPLHF. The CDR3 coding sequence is TGTGCCAGCAGCCCACAGGGGTGGGGTAATAATTCACCCCTCCACTTT.

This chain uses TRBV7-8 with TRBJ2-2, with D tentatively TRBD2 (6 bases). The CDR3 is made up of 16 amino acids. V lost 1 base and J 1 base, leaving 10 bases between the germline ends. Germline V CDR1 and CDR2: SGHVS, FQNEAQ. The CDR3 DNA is TGTGCCAGCAGCTTAGGAAGGCGGGAGAACACCGGGGAGCTGTTTTTT. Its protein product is CASSLGRRENTGELFF.

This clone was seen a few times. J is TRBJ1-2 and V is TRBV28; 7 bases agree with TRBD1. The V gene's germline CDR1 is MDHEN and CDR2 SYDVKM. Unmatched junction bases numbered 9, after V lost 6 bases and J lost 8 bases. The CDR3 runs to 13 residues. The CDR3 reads CASSRDSRGGYTF. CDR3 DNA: TGTGCCAGCAGCCGGGACAGTCGAGGAGGCTACACCTTC.

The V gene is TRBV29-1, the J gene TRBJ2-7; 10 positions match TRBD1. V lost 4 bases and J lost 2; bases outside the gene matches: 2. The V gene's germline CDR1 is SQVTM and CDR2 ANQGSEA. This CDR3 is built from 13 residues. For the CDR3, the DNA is TGCAGCGTTGCGGGACAGGGGACCTACGAGCAGTACTTC. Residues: CSVAGQGTYEQYF.

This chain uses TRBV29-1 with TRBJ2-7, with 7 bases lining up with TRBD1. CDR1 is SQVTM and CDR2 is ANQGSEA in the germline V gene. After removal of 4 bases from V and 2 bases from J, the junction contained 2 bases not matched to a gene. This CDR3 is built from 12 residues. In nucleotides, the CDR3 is TGCAGCGTTGTGCAGGGGGCCTACGAGCAGTACTTC. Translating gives CSVVQGAYEQYF.

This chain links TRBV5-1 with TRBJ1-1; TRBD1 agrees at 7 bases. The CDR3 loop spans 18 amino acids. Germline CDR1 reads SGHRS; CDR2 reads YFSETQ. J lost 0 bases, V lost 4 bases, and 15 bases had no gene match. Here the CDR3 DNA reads TGCGCCAGCAGCCTCTTGGAAGGGGGCGGGGTAATGAACACTGAAGCTTTCTTT. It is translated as CASSLLEGGGVMNTEAFF.

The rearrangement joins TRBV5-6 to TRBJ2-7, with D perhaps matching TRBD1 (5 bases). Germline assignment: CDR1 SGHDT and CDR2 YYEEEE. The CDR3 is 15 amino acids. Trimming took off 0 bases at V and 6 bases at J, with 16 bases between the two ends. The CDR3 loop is CASSLENQGMAEQYF. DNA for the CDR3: TGTGCCAGCAGCTTGGAAAATCAGGGAATGGCCGAGCAGTACTTC.

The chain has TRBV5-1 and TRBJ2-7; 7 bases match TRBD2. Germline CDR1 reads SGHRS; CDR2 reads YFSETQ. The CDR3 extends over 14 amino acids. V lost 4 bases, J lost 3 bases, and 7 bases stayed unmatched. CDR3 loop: CASSPSGGGYEQYF. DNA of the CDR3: TGCGCCAGCAGCCCCTCGGGGGGTGGCTACGAGCAGTACTTC.

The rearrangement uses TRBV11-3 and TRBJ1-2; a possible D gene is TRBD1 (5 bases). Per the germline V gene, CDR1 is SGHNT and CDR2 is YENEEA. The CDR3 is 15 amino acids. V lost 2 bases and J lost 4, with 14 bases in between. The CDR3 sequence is CASSLYRWQTYGYTF. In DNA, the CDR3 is TGTGCCAGCAGCTTATACAGGTGGCAGACCTATGGCTACACCTTC.

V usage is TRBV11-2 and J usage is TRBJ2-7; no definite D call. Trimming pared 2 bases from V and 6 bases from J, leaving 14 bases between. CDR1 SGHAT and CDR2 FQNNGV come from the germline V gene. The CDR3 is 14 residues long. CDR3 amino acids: CASSLFPDSGEQYF. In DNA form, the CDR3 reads TGTGCCAGCAGCTTATTTCCGGATTCCGGCGAGCAGTACTTC.

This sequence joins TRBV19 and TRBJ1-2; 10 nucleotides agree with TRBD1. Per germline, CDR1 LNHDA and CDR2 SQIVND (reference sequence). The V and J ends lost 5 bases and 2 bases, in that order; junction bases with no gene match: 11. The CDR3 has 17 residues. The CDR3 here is CASSPRDRGATNYGYTF. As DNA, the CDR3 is TGTGCCAGTAGTCCGCGGGACAGGGGAGCTACCAACTATGGCTACACCTTC.

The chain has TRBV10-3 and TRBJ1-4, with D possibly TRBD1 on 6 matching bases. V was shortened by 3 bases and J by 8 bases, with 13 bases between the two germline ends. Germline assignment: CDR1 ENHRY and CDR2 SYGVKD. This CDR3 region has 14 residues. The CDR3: CAISEAGVGEKLFF. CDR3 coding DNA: TGTGCCATCAGTGAAGCAGGGGTCGGCGAAAAACTGTTTTTT.

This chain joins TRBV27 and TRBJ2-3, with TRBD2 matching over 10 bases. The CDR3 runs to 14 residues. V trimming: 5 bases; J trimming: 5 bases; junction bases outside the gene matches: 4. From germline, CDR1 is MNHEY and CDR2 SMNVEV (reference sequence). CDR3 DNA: TGTGCCAGCAGTCCCCGACTAGCGGGAGATACGCAGTATTTT. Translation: CASSPRLAGDTQYF.

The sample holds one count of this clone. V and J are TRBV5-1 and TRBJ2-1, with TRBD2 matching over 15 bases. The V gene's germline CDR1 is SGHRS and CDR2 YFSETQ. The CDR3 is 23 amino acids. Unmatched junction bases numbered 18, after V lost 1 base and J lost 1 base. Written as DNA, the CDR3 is TGCGCCAGCAGCTTGACCACTTTGACAGTACCGGGACTAGCGGGAGGATCCTACAATGAGCAGTTCTTC. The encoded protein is CASSLTTLTVPGLAGGSYNEQFF.

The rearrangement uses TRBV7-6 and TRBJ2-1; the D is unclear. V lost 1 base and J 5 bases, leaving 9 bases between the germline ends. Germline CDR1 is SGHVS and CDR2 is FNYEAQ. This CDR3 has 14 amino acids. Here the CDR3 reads CASSLGNSNNEQFF. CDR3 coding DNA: TGTGCCAGCAGCTTAGGGAACTCGAACAATGAGCAGTTCTTC.

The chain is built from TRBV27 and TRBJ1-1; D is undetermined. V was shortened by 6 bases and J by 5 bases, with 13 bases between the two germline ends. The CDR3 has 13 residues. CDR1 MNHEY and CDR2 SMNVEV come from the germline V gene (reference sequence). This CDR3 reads CASSLGSGTEAFF. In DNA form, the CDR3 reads TGTGCCAGCAGCCTAGGTTCCGGGACTGAAGCTTTCTTT.

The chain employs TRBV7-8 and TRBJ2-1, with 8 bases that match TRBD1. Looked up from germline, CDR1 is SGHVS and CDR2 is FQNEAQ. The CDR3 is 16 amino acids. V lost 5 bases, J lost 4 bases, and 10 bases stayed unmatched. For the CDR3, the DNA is TGTGCCAGCAGCACCCTCTGGACAGGGATTTACAATGAGCAGTTCTTC. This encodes CASSTLWTGIYNEQFF.

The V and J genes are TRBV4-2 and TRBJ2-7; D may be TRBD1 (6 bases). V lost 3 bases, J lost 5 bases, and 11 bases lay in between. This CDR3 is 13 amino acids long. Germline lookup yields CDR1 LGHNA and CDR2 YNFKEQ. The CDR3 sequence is CASSQGADHEQYF. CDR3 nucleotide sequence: TGTGCCAGCAGCCAGGGGGCGGACCACGAGCAGTACTTC.

This CDR3 is CAWSTQGANTF. As DNA, the CDR3 is TGTGCCTGGAGCACACAGGGCGCCAACACCTTC. The genes are TRBV30 and TRBJ1-2, with a weak D call TRBD1 (6 bases). V was shortened by 3 bases and J by 12 bases, with 14 bases between the two germline ends. CDR3 length equals 11 residues. The germline V gene encodes CDR1 GTSNPN and CDR2 SVGIG (reference sequence).

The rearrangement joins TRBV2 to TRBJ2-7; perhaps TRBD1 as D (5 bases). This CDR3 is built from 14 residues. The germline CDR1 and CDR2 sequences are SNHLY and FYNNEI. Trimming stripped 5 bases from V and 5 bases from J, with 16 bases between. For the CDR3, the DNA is TGTGCCAGCAGTTCGGACACAGGTCCGGACGAGCAGTACTTC. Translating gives CASSSDTGPDEQYF.

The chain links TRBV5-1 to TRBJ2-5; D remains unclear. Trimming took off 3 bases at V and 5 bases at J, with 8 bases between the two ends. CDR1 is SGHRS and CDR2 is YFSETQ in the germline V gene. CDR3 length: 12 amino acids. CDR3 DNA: TGCGCCAGCAGCTGGACCGGGGAGACCCAGTACTTC. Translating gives CASSWTGETQYF.

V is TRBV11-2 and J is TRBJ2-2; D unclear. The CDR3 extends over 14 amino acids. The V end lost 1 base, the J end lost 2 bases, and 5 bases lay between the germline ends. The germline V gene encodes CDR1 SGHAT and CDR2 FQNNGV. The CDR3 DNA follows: TGTGCCAGCAGCTTAGTACCCAACACCGGGGAGCTGTTTTTT. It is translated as CASSLVPNTGELFF.